This T cell receptor (beta chain) came from a study of blood T cells in healthy people across ages. Study results and limitations: It was the long-lived donors that had more naive CD4+ cells and higher diversity than aged donors.

Worth noting for this clonotype: Its target is unknown.

Alongside a J-beta primer mix, a sample-barcoded 5' primer served in a second PCR lasting about 6 to 12 cycles. One entry per CDR3 protein results from TCRdb running MiXCR on the 5' RACE reads. Of approximately 780,000 distinct CDR3 sequences in the sample, around 25% were seen once. Per-sample yields of isolated PBMCs were at least 6 million. The germline V gene has CDR1 SGHTA and CDR2 FQGNSA. The CDR3 totals 12 residues. A further study also used this sample, focusing on T cells of mothers and their children. In that study: The effect of thymic selection on TCR recombination output is similar between related and unrelated pairs. Clones that were microchimeric and persistent were not detected among T cells.

This chain joins TRBV7-2 and TRBJ2-1, with D possibly being TRBD2 (5 bases). The last part of the DNA fits TRBJ2-5 better; the J call may be wrong. This clonotype was obtained from a boy between 10 and 17 years old in good health. The source material was blood. The CDR3 DNA reads as TGTGCCAGCTGCGCCGGGGAGGAGACCCAGTACTTC. It encodes CASCAGEETQYF.